This T cell receptor beta chain was captured by sequencing in a study of blood T cell repertoires in COVID-19. About the study: Researchers got acute and convalescent COVID-19 samples from the United States, Italy and Spain. Sample material is recorded as cDNA or gDNA derived from T cells, B-cell-depleted T cells, or PBMCs.

Patients of the Seattle cohort, enrolled during active infection, were followed longitudinally. In the authors' methods: Estimation of nucleated cell counts was performed using reference gene primer amplification. The assay was immunoSEQ multiplex PCR, and TCRdb's table has in-frame clones only and misses some. The D gene and trimming were derived from the DNA, and the V and J assignments and clone size from that table. The sample comprises about 260,000 clones, about 91% of which are singletons, and 2.6% rests with the top ten. Germline values: CDR1 MNHEY, CDR2 SMNVEV (reference sequence). Trimming took 2 bases from V and 7 from J, leaving 9 bases between them. The CDR3 has 13 amino acids. This clone was counted a single time.

The V gene is TRBV27, the J gene TRBJ1-5; a possible D gene is TRBD1 (5 bases). This sequence was found in a person aged 18 to 35 with COVID-19, enrolled during active disease. Specimen: peripheral blood. The CDR3 nucleotides read TGTGCCAGCAGTTTAGGGGCCGAACAGCCCCAGCATTTT. Protein product: CASSLGAEQPQHF.